The T cell receptor (beta chain) under discussion was sequenced for a study of CD8+ T cells in alopecia areata. TCR sequencing used cDNA made by reverse transcription of extracted RNA. The data were produced by immunoSEQ multiplex PCR, yet TCRdb's version contains in-frame clones alone and is incomplete. The table has about 130,000 clones, approximately 49% seen once. V lost 3 bases and J lost 4, with 16 bases in between. The germline V gene has CDR1 SQVTM and CDR2 ANQGSEA. The CDR3 length is 15 residues. Researchers gathered lesional scalp punch biopsies and peripheral blood from patients with alopecia areata. Investigators sorted PBMCs to obtain both CD4+ and CD8+ T cells.

This specimen was CD8+ T cells sorted from blood, taken at week 0. The receptor was derived from a human donor with alopecia areata. The V call is TRBV29-1, the J call TRBJ2-1; TRBD1 or TRBD2 may be the D gene (5 bases each). In DNA, the CDR3 is TGCAGCGTTGAGAGGGACGGCGAGGTATACAATGAGCAGTTCTTC. It codes for CSVERDGEVYNEQFF.